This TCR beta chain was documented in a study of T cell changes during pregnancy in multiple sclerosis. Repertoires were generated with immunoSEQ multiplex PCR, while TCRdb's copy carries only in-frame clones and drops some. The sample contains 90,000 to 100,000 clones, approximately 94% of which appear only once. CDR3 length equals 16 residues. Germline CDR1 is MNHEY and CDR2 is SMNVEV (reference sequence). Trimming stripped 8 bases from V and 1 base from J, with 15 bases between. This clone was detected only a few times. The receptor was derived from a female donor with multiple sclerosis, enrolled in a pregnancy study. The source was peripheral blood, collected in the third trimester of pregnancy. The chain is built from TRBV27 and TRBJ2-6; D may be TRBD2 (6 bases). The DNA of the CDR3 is TGTGCCAGCGGAGCCGGACTAAAATCTGGGGCCAACGTCCTGACTTTC. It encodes CASGAGLKSGANVLTF.